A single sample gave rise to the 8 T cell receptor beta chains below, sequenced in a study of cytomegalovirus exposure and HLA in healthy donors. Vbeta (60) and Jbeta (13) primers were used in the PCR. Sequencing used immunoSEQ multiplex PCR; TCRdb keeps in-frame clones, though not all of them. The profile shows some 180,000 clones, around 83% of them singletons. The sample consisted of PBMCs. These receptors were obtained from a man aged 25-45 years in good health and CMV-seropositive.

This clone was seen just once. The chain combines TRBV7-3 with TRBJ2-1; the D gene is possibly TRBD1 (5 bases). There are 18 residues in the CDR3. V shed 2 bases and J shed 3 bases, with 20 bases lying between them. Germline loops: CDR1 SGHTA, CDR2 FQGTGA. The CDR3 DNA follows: TGTGCCAGCAGCTTAGGGGCCGGCAAAGTGACCGGCTACAATGAGCAGTTCTTC. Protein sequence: CASSLGAGKVTGYNEQFF.

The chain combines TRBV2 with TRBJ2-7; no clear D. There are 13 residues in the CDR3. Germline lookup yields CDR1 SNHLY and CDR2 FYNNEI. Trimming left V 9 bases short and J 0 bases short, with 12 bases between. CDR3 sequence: CASTSDHSYEQYF. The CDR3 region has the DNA TGTGCCAGTACGAGCGATCACTCCTACGAGCAGTACTTC. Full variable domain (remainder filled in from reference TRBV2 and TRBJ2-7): EPEVTQTPSHQVTQMGQEVILRCVPISNHLYFYWYRQILGQKVEFLVSFYNNEISEKSEIFDDQFSVERPDGSNFTLKIRSTKLEDSAMYFCASTSDHSYEQYFGPGTRLTVT.

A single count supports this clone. The DNA of the CDR3 is TGCGCCAGCACCGGGGAACTAGCGGGAGCATCTGAGCAGTTCTTC. Translated, it gives CASTGELAGASEQFF. The rearrangement joins TRBV5-1 to TRBJ2-1; TRBD2 matches 11 bases. There are 15 residues in the CDR3. CDR1 is SGHRS and CDR2 is YFSETQ in the germline V gene. V shed 6 bases and J 9 bases; nucleotides not matched to a gene: 11.

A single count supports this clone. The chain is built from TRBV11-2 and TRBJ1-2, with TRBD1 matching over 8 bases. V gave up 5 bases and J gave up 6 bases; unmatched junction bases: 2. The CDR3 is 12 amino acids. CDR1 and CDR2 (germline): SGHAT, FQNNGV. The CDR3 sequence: CASSPTGDGYTF. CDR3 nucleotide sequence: TGTGCCAGCAGCCCGACAGGGGATGGCTACACCTTC.

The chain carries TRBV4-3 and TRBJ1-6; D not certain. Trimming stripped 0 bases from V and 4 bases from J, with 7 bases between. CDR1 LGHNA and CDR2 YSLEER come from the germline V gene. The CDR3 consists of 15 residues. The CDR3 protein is CASSQDGGYNSPLHF. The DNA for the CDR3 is TGCGCCAGCAGCCAAGACGGCGGATATAATTCACCCCTCCACTTT.

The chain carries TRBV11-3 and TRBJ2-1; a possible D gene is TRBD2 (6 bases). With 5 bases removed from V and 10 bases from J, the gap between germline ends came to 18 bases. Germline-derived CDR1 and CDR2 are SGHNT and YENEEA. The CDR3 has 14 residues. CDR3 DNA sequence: TGTGCCAGCAGCGAATCAACTAGGGCGGGGGAGCAGTTCTTC. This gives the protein CASSESTRAGEQFF.

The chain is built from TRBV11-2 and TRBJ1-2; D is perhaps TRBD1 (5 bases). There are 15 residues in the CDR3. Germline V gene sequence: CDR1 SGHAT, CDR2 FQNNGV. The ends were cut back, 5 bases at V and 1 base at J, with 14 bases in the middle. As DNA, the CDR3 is TGTGCCAGCAGCGACCGATGGGGGGTTAACTATGGCTACACCTTC. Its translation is CASSDRWGVNYGYTF.

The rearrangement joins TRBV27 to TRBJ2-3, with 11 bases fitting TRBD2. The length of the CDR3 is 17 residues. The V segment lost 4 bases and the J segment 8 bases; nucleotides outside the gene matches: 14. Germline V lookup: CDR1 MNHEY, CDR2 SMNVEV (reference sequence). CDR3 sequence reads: CASSSSAVAGGSITQYF. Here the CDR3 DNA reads TGTGCCAGCAGTTCGTCAGCGGTAGCGGGAGGGTCGATTACGCAGTATTTT.